The TCR beta chain under discussion was sequenced for a study of regulatory T cells in long-lasting Graves disease. Specified time point: newly diagnosed GD, antithyroid drugs for less than 3 months. PBMC RNA served as the TCR library source. The length of the CDR3 is 14 residues. In germline, CDR1 is DFQATT, CDR2 SNEGSKA (reference sequence). With V trimmed by 2 bases and J by 1 base, 4 bases remained unmatched. Arm-PCR of CDR3 regions with iRepertoire HTBI primers generated TCR beta libraries. MiXCR was run by TCRdb on the multiplex PCR reads, yielding one entry per CDR3 protein. The sample yields just over 600,000 distinct CDR3 sequences, 16% seen once. These same records also appear under a second study, on T cells in Graves' hyperthyroidism and ophthalmopathy.

This sequence was found in a woman in her 30s with Graves disease. This material consisted of peripheral blood mononuclear cells (PBMCs), taken at new diagnosis, from a patient treated with antithyroid drugs. V usage is TRBV20-1 and J usage is TRBJ1-1; 7 nucleotides align to TRBD1. CDR3 nucleotide sequence: TGCAGTGCTAGACCAGGGGGGACGAACACTGAAGCTTTCTTT. It specifies CSARPGGTNTEAFF.